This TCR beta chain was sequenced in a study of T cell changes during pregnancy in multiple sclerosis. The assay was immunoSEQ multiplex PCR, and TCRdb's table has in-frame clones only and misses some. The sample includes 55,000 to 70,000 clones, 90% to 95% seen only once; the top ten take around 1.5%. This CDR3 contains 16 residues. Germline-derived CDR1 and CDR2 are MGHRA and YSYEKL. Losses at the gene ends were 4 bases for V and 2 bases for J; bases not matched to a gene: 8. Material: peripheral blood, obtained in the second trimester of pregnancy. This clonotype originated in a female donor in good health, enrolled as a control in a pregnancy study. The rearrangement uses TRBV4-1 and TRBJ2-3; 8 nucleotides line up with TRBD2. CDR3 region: CASSPRTSPTTDTQYF. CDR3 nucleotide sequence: TGCGCCAGCAGCCCACGGACTAGCCCTACCACAGATACGCAGTATTTT.